The rows below give T cell receptor beta chains drawn from one sample of a study of cytomegalovirus exposure and HLA in healthy donors. Some clones are missing from TCRdb's copy, which holds only in-frame ones; the method was immunoSEQ multiplex PCR. The repertoire holds around 200,000 clones, with around four fifths as singletons. Sequencing was performed on PBMCs. Source of these receptors: a woman aged 55-69 years in good health and CMV-seropositive. Both conserved end residues are part of each CDR3. The order of the fields is D gene, clone size, J gene, V gene, CDR3 protein, CDR3 DNA. A D gene is named only where the DNA matches it firmly. The size field is filled for only some rows; it gives once, few, many or a size class.

>TRBD1|once|TRBJ1-2|TRBV5-4
CASSPDRGYGYTF
TGTGCCAGCAGCCCCGACAGGGGCTATGGCTACACCTTC
>NA|NA|TRBJ1-1|TRBV5-1
CASSLYSPPNTEAFF
TGCGCCAGCAGCTTGTATTCCCCTCCGAACACTGAAGCTTTCTTT
>NA|NA|TRBJ2-5|TRBV5-1
CASSPTQAETQYF
TGCGCCAGCAGTCCTACACAGGCGGAGACCCAGTACTTC
>NA|NA|TRBJ1-1|TRBV6-6
CAVRDNPEAFF
TGTGCCGTTCGGGACAACCCTGAAGCTTTCTTT
>TRBD1|NA|TRBJ2-7|TRBV7-2
CASSLDRVVHEQYF
TGTGCCAGCAGCCTGGACAGGGTGGTGCACGAGCAGTACTTC
>NA|NA|TRBJ1-3|TRBV7-6
CASSPAYREDTIYF
TGTGCCAGCAGCCCAGCTTATCGGGAAGACACCATATATTTT
>NA|NA|TRBJ2-2|TRBV5-1
CASSLLGARLSGELFF
TGCGCCAGCAGCTTATTGGGGGCGCGATTGTCCGGGGAGCTGTTTTTT
>NA|NA|TRBJ1-2|TRBV28
CASSLSGTTGYGYTF
TGTGCCAGCAGTTTGTCGGGGACAACGGGCTATGGCTACACCTTC
>NA|NA|TRBJ1-1|TRBV27
CASSLLQGGTEAFF
TGTGCCAGCAGTTTATTACAGGGAGGGACTGAAGCTTTCTTT
>TRBD1|NA|TRBJ2-7|TRBV19
CASTAGQGAYEQYF
TGTGCCAGTACTGCGGGACAGGGGGCCTACGAGCAGTACTTC
>TRBD1|NA|TRBJ2-3|TRBV19
CASSRQGAGDTQYF
TGTGCCAGTAGTAGACAGGGGGCGGGAGATACGCAGTATTTT